This TCR beta chain was captured by sequencing in a study of cytomegalovirus exposure and HLA in healthy donors. This clone was counted a few times. Its target is not known. The CDR3 covers 16 residues. Germline CDR1 reads MGHDK; CDR2 reads SYGVNS. V gave up 2 bases and J gave up 4 bases, with 18 bases separating them. Researchers ran the PCR with 60 Vbeta and 13 Jbeta primers. Method: immunoSEQ multiplex PCR; TCRdb's copy keeps in-frame clones and lacks some. The data contain hundreds of thousands of clones, around 80% of them seen just once; the ten biggest clones take up approximately 0.47%. Study results and limitations: Apart from CMV serostatus, no immune exposure information was available. Links to common viral pathogens appeared, in a later analysis, for several of the most significant clusters. Excluded were some V segments that proved indistinguishable, including TRBV6-2 and TRBV6-3.

Sequencing was performed on PBMCs. The sequence came from a boy aged 10-17 years in good health and CMV-seronegative. This chain uses TRBV25-1 with TRBJ2-7, with TRBD2 as a possible D gene (6 bases). The CDR3 is CASSEGGDRSGYEQYF. The CDR3 DNA follows: TGTGCCAGCAGTGAAGGAGGGGACCGTTCGGGATACGAGCAGTACTTC.